The rows below give T cell receptor beta chains drawn from one sample of a study of T cell repertoires in cytomegalovirus infection. TCRdb processed the reads anew with MiXCR; each CDR3 protein has one entry. This sample has about 230,000 distinct CDR3 sequences, with about 23% found just once. Sequencing was carried out using CD8+ T cells from PBMCs. The origin of the receptors is a human donor in good health (CMV status not recorded). Some clones in this sample may be carry-over from other donors' samples. The CDR3 runs from the conserved cysteine through the conserved F or W. Fields, in order: clone size, D gene, V gene, J gene, CDR3 protein, CDR3 DNA. D genes are given only for firm matches. Rows give clone size only sometimes, using once, few, many, or a class for an expanded clone.

>few|NA|TRBV11-3|TRBJ1-1
CASSIGTTAEAFF
TGTGCCAGCAGCATAGGGACCACCGCCGAAGCTTTCTTT
>many|NA|TRBV12-3/TRBV12-4|TRBJ2-7
CASSLGLDEQYF
TGTGCCAGCAGTTTAGGCCTGGATGAGCAGTACTTC
>few|NA|TRBV27|TRBJ2-1
CASTPEGGFPEQFF
TGTGCCAGCACCCCCGAAGGCGGCTTCCCCGAGCAGTTCTTC
>NA|TRBD1|TRBV12-3/TRBV12-4|TRBJ1-2
CASSHLFGQGEGYTF
TGTGCCAGCAGTCACCTCTTCGGACAGGGTGAGGGCTACACCTTC
>NA|NA|TRBV25-1|TRBJ2-1
CAIAGSSAHNEQFF
TGTGCCATCGCCGGGTCCAGCGCCCACAATGAGCAGTTCTTC
>NA|NA|TRBV5-1|TRBJ2-2
CASSLLQGTGELFF
TGCGCCAGCAGCTTGTTACAGGGCACCGGGGAGCTGTTTTTT
>few|TRBD1|TRBV7-8|TRBJ1-2
CASSPAGGGYYGYTF
TGTGCCAGCAGCCCAGCAGGGGGAGGATACTATGGCTACACCTTC
>NA|TRBD1|TRBV5-3|TRBJ1-2
CASSLGRGQGYTF
TGTGCCAGCAGCTTGGGCAGGGGACAGGGCTACACCTTC
>few|NA|TRBV29-1|TRBJ2-7
CSVGPGWTYEQYF
TGCAGCGTGGGGCCAGGATGGACCTACGAGCAGTACTTC
>NA|NA|TRBV29-1|TRBJ1-2
CSVHTAGDIYYGYTF
TGCAGCGTCCACACCGCTGGGGATATTTACTATGGCTACACCTTC
>many|NA|TRBV12-3/TRBV12-4|TRBJ2-5
CASSSVGETQYF
TGTGCCAGCAGTTCAGTCGGGGAGACCCAGTACTTC
>few|NA|TRBV29-1|TRBJ1-1
CSVAEGKTEAFF
TGCAGCGTGGCGGAGGGGAAGACTGAAGCTTTCTTT
>many|NA|TRBV28|TRBJ2-1
CASSSDTDYNEQFF
TGTGCCAGCAGTTCCGACACCGACTACAATGAGCAGTTCTTC
>few|TRBD1|TRBV29-1|TRBJ1-2
CSAGRQGKDYGYTF
TGCAGCGCCGGAAGACAGGGGAAAGACTATGGCTACACCTTC
>NA|TRBD2|TRBV12-3/TRBV12-4|TRBJ2-7
CASNPGGSTYEQYF
TGTGCCAGCAACCCCGGGGGGTCCACCTACGAGCAGTACTTC
>NA|NA|TRBV23-1|TRBJ2-3
CASSQPGCTDTQYF
TGCGCCAGCAGTCAACCGGGGTGCACAGATACGCAGTATTTT
>many|TRBD2|TRBV28|TRBJ2-3
CASSPLAVTDTQYF
TGTGCCAGCAGCCCACTAGCGGTCACAGATACGCAGTATTTT
>few|NA|TRBV2|TRBJ1-1
CASSDRFLANTEAFF
TGTGCCAGCAGCGACAGGTTCCTCGCGAACACTGAAGCTTTCTTT
>many|TRBD1|TRBV7-2|TRBJ1-3
CASSLTGYISGNTIYF
TGTGCCAGCAGCTTGACAGGGTACATTTCTGGAAACACCATATATTTT
>NA|NA|TRBV29-1|TRBJ2-6
CSVRIPGANVLTF
TGCAGCGTTCGTATTCCTGGGGCCAACGTCCTGACTTTC
>NA|NA|TRBV27|TRBJ1-1
CASRGTGNTKAFF
TGTGCCAGCAGAGGGACGGGGAACACTAAAGCTTTCTTT
>NA|TRBD1|TRBV2|TRBJ1-2
CASNGIRTGGKSPYGYTF
TGTGCCAGCAATGGAATTAGGACAGGGGGCAAATCCCCCTATGGCTACACCTTC
>few|TRBD1|TRBV7-8|TRBJ2-7
CASSAWDSSYEQYF
TGTGCCAGCAGCGCTTGGGACAGCTCCTACGAGCAGTACTTC
>many|TRBD1|TRBV7-4|TRBJ1-4
CASPPRTGPQRAEKLFF
TGTGCCAGCCCCCCGAGGACAGGGCCCCAGAGAGCGGAAAAACTGTTTTTT
>few|NA|TRBV12-3/TRBV12-4|TRBJ2-7
CASSPTLISYEQYF
TGTGCCAGCAGCCCGACACTGATCTCCTACGAGCAGTACTTC
>NA|TRBD1|TRBV5-6|TRBJ2-1
CASSWGQPNEQFF
TGTGCCAGCAGCTGGGGACAGCCCAATGAGCAGTTCTTC
>few|TRBD1|TRBV2|TRBJ1-4
CASETGVGEKLFF
TGTGCCAGCGAGACAGGGGTCGGTGAAAAACTGTTTTTT
>many|TRBD2|TRBV11-2|TRBJ2-1
CASSTGLAGSGDEQFF
TGTGCCAGCAGCACGGGACTAGCGGGGTCCGGGGATGAGCAGTTCTTC